This TCR beta chain was profiled in a study of blood T cell repertoires in COVID-19. Across the whole study: PBMCs, B-cell-depleted T cells, or T cells were the source of the cDNA or gDNA that made up the material.

Method: immunoSEQ multiplex PCR; TCRdb's copy keeps in-frame clones and lacks some. The data contain approximately 260,000 clones, less than 90% of them singletons. The CDR3 has 17 amino acids. Unmatched junction bases numbered 20, after V lost 5 bases and J lost 14 bases. From germline, CDR1 is SGHRS and CDR2 YFSETQ. This TCR was sampled from a man aged 55-75 years who had recovered from COVID-19. The sequenced sample consisted of peripheral blood. The V call is TRBV5-1, the J call TRBJ2-1; TRBD1 agrees at 12 bases. The CDR3 DNA sequence: TGCGCCAGCAGGTCGGGGGGACAGGGGGCGCGAATTAACCGGGAGTTCTTC. Its protein product is CASRSGGQGARINREFF.